This TCR beta chain was profiled in a study of vaccination effects on CD4 cells after COVID-19. The CDR3 consists of 13 residues. V was clipped by 0 bases and J by 13 bases, with 12 bases between them. The germline gives CDR1 SGHTA, CDR2 FQGTGA. Comments on this clone: Its antigen is still unknown.

Antigen-specific CD4+ T cell clonotypes were called by their expansion after viral peptide-pool culture in ViraFEST. Subsequent to approximately 9 days of culture, CD4+ T cells were isolated. This individual tested PCR-positive for SARS-CoV-2 infection between March and December 2020. All participants had two doses of either the BNT162b2 or mRNA-1273 vaccine. The protocol was immunoSEQ multiplex PCR, while the TCRdb copy is restricted to in-frame clones and leaves out a portion. The sample has about 17,000 clones; about 74% are singletons. The TCR comes from a human donor who had a prior SARS-CoV-2 infection. The sequencing here drew on CD4+ T cells from PBMCs cultured with SARS-CoV-2 spike peptides, taken after COVID-19 vaccination. The chain links TRBV7-3 to TRBJ1-4; D is uncertain. DNA of the CDR3: TGTGCCAGCAGCTTAACGTTGGAGAGCAGACTGTTTTTT. This gives the protein CASSLTLESRLFF.